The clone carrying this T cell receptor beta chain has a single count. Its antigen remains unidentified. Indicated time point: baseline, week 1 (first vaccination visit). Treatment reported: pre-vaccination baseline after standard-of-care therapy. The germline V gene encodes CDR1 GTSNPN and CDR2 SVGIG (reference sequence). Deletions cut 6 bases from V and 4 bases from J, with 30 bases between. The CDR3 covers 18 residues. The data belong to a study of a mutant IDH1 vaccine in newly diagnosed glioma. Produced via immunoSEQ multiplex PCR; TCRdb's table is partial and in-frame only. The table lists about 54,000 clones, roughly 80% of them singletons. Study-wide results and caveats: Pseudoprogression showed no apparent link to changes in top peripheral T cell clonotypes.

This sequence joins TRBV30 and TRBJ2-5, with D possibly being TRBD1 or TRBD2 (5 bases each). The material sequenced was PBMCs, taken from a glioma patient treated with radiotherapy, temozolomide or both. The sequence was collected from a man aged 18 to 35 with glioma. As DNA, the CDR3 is TGTGCCTGTTCGGGGTTTCGGACAACCTCTACTTGGGGAGAGACCCAGTACTTC. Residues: CACSGFRTTSTWGETQYF.